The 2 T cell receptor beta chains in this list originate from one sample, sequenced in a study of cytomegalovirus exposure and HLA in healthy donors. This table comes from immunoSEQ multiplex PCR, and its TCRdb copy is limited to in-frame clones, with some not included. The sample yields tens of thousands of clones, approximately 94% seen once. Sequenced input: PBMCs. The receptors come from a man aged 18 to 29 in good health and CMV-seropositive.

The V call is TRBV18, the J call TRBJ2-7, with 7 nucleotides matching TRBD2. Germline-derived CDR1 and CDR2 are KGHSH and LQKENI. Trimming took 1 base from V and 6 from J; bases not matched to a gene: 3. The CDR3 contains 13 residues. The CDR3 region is CASSPRGRGEQYF. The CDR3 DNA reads TGTGCCAGCTCACCACGGGGGAGGGGCGAGCAGTACTTC. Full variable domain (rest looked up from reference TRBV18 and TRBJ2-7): NAGVMQNPRHLVRRRGQEARLRCSPMKGHSHVYWYRQLPEEGLKFMVYLQKENIIDESGMPKERFSAEFPKEGPSILRIQQVVRGDSAAYFCASSPRGRGEQYFGPGTRLTVT.

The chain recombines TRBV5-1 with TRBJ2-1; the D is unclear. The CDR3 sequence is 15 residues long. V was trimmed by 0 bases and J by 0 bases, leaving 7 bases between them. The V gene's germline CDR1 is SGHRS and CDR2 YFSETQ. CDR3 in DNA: TGCGCCAGCAGCTTGGGCGGTAGCTCCTACAATGAGCAGTTCTTC. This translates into CASSLGGSSYNEQFF.